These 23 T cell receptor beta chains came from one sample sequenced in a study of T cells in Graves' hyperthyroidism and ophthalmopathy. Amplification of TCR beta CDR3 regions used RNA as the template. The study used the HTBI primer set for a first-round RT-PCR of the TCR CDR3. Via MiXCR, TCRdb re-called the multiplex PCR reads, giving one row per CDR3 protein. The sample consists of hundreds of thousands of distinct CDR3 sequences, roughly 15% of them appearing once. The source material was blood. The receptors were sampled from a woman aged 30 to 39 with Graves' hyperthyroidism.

The CDR3 DNA reads TGTGCCAGTAGTATAGGGACAGTCCAAGAGACCCAGTACTTC. As protein: CASSIGTVQETQYF. The rearrangement joins TRBV19 to TRBJ2-5, with D possibly matching TRBD1 (6 bases). The CDR3 is 14 amino acids. Between the trimmed V and J ends, which lost 1 base and 1 base, there was a span of 7 bases. In germline, CDR1 is LNHDA, CDR2 SQIVND (reference sequence). The whole variable domain, remainder taken from reference TRBV19 and TRBJ2-5, is DGGITQSPKYLFRKEGQNVTLSCEQNLNHDAMYWYRQDPGQGLRLIYYSQIVNDFQKGDIAEGYSVSREKKESFPLTVTSAQKNPTAFYLCASSIGTVQETQYFGPGTRLLVL.

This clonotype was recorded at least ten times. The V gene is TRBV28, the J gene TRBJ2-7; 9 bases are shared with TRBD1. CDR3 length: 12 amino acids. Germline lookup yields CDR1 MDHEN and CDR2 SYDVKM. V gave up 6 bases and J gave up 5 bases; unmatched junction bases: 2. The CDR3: CASSDRGNEQYF. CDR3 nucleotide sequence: TGTGCCAGCAGCGACAGGGGGAACGAGCAGTACTTC.

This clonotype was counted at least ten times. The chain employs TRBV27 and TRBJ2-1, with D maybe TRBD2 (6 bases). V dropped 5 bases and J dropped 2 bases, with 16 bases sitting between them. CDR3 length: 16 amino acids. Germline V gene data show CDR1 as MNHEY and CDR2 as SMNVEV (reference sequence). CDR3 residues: CASSPLGGGTYNEQFF. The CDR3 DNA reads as TGTGCCAGCAGTCCGCTGGGGGGAGGTACCTACAATGAGCAGTTCTTC.

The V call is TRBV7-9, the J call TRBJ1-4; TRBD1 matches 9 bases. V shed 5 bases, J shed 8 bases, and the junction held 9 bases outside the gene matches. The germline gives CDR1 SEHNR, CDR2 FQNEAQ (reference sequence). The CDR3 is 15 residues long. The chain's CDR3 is CASSTGQGEEEKLFF. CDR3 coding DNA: TGTGCCAGCAGCACGGGACAGGGTGAAGAGGAAAAACTGTTTTTT.

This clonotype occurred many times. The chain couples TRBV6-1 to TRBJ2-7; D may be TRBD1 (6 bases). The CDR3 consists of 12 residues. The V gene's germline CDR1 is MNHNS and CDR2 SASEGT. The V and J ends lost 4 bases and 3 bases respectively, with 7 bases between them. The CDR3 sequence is CASSADSYEQYF. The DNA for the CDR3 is TGTGCCAGCAGTGCGGACAGCTACGAGCAGTACTTC.

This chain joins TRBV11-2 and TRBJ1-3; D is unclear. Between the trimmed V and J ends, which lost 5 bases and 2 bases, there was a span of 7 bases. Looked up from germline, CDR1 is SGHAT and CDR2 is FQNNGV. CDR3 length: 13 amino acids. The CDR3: CASSLSPGNTIYF. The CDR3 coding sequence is TGTGCCAGCAGCCTTTCACCTGGAAACACCATATATTTT.

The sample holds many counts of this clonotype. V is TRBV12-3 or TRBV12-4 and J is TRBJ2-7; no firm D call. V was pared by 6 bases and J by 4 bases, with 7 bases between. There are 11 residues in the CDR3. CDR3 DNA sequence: TGTGCCAGCAGATCCTCATACGAGCAGTACTTC. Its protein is CASRSSYEQYF.

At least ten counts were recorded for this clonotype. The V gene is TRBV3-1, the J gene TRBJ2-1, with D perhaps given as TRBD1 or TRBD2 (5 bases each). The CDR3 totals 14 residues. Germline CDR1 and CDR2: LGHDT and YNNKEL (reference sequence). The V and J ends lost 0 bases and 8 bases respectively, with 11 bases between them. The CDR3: CASSQDPGSHEQFF. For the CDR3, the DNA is TGTGCCAGCAGCCAAGATCCAGGGAGCCATGAGCAGTTCTTC.

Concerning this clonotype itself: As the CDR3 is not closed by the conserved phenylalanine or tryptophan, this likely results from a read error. This chain's CDR3 is CASSESDYEQYL. CDR3 coding DNA: TGCGCCAGCAGTGAGTCCGATTACGAGCAGTACCTC. The V gene is TRBV10-2, the J gene TRBJ2-7; D uncertain. Trimming left V 0 bases short and J 4 bases short, with 4 bases between. The CDR3 totals 12 residues. Germline CDR1 is WSHSY and CDR2 is SAAADI.

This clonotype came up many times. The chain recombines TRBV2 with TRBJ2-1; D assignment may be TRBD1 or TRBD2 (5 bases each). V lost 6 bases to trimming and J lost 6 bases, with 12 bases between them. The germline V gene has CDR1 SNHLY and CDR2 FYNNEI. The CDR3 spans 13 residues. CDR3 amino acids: CASSRDGPNEQFF. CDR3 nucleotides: TGTGCCAGCAGCAGGGACGGCCCCAATGAGCAGTTCTTC.

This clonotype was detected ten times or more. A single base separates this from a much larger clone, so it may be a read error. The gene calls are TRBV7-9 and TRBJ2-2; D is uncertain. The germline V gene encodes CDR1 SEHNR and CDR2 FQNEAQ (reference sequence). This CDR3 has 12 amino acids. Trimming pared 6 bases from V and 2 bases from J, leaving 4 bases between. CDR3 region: CASRFNTGELFF. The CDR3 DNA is TGTGCCAGCAGGTTTAACACCGGGGAGCTGTTTTTT.

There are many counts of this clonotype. CDR3 protein: CASRATGVITEAFF. In DNA form, the CDR3 reads TGTGCCAGCAGAGCTACAGGGGTTATTACTGAAGCTTTCTTT. This chain joins TRBV6-1 and TRBJ1-1; 7 positions agree with TRBD1. The J segment lost 5 bases and the V segment lost 6 bases, leaving 9 bases of the junction unmatched. In germline, CDR1 is MNHNS, CDR2 SASEGT. This CDR3 contains 14 residues.

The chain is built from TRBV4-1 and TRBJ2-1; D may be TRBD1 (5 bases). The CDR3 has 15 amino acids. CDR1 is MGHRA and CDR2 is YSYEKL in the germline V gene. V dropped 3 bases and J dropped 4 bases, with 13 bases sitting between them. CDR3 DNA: TGCGCCAGCAGCCATGGAGTCTCAGGGTACAATGAGCAGTTCTTC. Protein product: CASSHGVSGYNEQFF.

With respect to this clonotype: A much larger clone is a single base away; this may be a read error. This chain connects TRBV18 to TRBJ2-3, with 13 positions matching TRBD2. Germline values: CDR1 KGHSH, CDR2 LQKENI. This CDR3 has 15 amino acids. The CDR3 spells CASSPAGLAGDMQYF. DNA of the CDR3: TGTGCCAGCTCACCGGCAGGACTAGCGGGAGATATGCAGTATTTT.

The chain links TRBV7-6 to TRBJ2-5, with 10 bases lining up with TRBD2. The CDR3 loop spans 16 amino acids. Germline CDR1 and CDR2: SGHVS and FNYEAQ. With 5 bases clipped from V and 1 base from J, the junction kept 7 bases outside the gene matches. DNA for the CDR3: TGTGCCAGCAGCCCTCCTCTAGCGGGAGCCCAAGAGACCCAGTACTTC. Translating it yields CASSPPLAGAQETQYF.

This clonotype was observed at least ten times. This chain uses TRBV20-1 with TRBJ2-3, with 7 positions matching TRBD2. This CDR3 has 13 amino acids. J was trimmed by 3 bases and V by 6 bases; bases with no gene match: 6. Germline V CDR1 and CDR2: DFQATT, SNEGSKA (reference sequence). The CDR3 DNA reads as TGCAGTGCCCCCGGGGGGAGAACAGATACGCAGTATTTT. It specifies CSAPGGRTDTQYF.

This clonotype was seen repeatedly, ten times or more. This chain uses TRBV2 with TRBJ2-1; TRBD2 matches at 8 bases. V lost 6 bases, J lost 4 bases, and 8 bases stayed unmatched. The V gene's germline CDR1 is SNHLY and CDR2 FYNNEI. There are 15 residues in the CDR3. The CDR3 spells CASSGSGAIYNEQFF. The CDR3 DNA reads TGTGCCAGCAGCGGTAGCGGGGCCATTTACAATGAGCAGTTCTTC.

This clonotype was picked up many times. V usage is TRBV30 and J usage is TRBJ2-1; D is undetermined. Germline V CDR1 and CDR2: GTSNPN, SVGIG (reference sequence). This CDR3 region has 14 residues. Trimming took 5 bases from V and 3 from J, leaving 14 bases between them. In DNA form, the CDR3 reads TGTGCCTGGCAACCCATGCCGAACTACAATGAGCAGTTCTTC. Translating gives CAWQPMPNYNEQFF.

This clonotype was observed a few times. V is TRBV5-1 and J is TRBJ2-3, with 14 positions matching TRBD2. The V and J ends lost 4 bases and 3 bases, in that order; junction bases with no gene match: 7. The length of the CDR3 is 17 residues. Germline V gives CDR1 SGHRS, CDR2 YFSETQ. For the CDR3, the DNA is TGCGCCAGCAGCCCGGGACTAGCGGGAGAGGGAACAGATACGCAGTATTTT. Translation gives CASSPGLAGEGTDTQYF. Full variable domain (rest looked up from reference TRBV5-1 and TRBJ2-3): KAGVTQTPRYLIKTRGQQVTLSCSPISGHRSVSWYQQTPGQGLQFLFEYFSETQRNKGNFPGRFSGRQFSNSRSEMNVSTLELGDSALYLCASSPGLAGEGTDTQYFGPGTRLTVL.

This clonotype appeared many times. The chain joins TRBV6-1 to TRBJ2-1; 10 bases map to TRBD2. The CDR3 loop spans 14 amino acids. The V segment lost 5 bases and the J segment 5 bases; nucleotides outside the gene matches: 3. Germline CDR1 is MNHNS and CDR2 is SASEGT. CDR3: CASSPLAGHNEQFF. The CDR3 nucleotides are TGTGCCAGCAGTCCACTAGCGGGGCACAATGAGCAGTTCTTC.

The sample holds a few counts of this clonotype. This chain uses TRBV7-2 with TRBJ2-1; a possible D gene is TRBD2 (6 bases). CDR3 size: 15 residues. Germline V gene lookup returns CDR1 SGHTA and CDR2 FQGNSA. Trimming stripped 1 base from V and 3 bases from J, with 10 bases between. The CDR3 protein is CASSLEAGYYNEQFF. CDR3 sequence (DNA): TGTGCCAGCAGCTTAGAGGCGGGGTACTACAATGAGCAGTTCTTC.

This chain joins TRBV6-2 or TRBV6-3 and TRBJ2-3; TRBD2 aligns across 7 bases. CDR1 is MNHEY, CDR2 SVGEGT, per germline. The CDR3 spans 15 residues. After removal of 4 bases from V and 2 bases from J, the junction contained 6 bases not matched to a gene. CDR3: CASSLSLADTDTQYF. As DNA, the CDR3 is TGTGCCAGCAGTTTGAGTCTAGCGGACACAGATACGCAGTATTTT.

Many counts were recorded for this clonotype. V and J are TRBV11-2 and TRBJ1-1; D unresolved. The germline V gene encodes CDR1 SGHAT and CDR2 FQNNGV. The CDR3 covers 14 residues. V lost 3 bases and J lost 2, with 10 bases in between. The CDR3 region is CASSFDERNTEAFF. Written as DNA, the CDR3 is TGTGCCAGCAGCTTCGACGAGAGAAACACTGAAGCTTTCTTT.